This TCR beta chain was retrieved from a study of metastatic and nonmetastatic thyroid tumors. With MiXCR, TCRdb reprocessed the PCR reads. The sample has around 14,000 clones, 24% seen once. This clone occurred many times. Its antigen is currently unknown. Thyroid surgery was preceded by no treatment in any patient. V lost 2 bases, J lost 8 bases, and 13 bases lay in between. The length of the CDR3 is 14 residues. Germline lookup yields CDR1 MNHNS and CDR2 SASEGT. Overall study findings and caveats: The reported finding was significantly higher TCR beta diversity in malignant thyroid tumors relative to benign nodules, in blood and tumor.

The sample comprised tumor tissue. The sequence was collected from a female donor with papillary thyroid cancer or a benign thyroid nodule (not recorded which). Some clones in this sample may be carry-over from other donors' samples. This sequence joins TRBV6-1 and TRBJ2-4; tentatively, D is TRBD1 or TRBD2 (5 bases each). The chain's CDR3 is CASSEWGRGDIQYF. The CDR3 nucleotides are TGTGCCAGCAGTGAATGGGGAAGGGGAGACATTCAGTACTTC.